This T cell receptor (beta chain) emerged from a study of T cell repertoires in cytomegalovirus infection (dated by TCRdb to about 2019). Context from the whole study: Alongside well-studied HLA-B-restricted epitopes, the peptide stimulations were aimed at recently identified HLA-C-restricted CMV epitopes, whose presentation resists viral immunomodulation. Donor HLA type was relevant to the analysis, as public TCR beta signatures indicated carriage of CMV infection together with the matching HLA type.

About this clonotype: Its antigen is still unknown. The sample holds no much larger clone one base away, and base qualities are not on file.

TCRdb lists the instrument as Illumina HiSeq 1500. Through fastp at Q25 and MiXCR, TCRdb rebuilt clones from the public reads, retaining in-frame beta chains. Every distinct CDR3 protein forms one entry, paired with its most common genes and DNA. For this sample the table gives hundreds of thousands of distinct CDR3 sequences, of which approximately 31% were detected only once. Roughly 13% of the sample belongs to the ten largest clones. The treatment or condition label here, explained by the study, means: in vitro stimulation with specific CMV peptide epitopes to enrich CMV-specific T cells. CDR1 and CDR2, per the germline V gene (reference sequence), are SGHNT and YYREEE. Measured from the cysteine to the phenylalanine, the CDR3 is 11 residues long. Only the CDR3 region is kept as DNA, spanning 33 bases read in frame from base 1. V and J are truncated by 9 bases and 4 bases respectively, leaving an intervening sequence of 9 bases.

Overall study results and their limits: The ex vivo response was dominated by HLA-C-restricted CMV-specific TCR beta clonotypes, which also provided the single most frequent clonotype in two of eight donors. In both this cohort and an independent cohort of several hundred donors, the cumulative frequency of public TCR beta family members distinguished carriers of CMV infection plus the relevant HLA type.

This chain is built from TRBV5-4 and TRBJ2-3, with TRBD2 perhaps the D gene, on 5 matching bases. The TCR comes from a human donor in good health (CMV status not recorded). Some clones in this sample may be carry-over from other donors' samples. The sequencing used cultured CD8+ T cells from PBMCs, collected from culture after CMV antigen stimulation. The sequence in DNA is TGTGCCACCTGGGGAGCAGATACGCAGTATTTT. Its protein reads: CATWGADTQYF.